Below, 22 T cell receptor beta chains from the same sample are listed, as sequenced in a study of immune evolution from preneoplasia to lung adenocarcinoma. Repertoires were generated with immunoSEQ multiplex PCR, while TCRdb's copy carries only in-frame clones and drops some. The sample contains around 40,000 clones, around 79% of which appear only once. Material for sequencing was FFPE invasive lung adenocarcinoma tissue. The receptors derive from a person between 55 and 70 years old with lung adenocarcinoma.

The chain has TRBV5-8 and TRBJ1-5; D unresolved. CDR1 and CDR2 (germline): SGHTS, YDEGEE. V lost 0 bases and J lost 2, with 9 bases in between. The CDR3 covers 15 residues. The CDR3, as DNA: TGTGCCAGCAGCTTGGGTAGGGCCGGCAATCAGCCCCAGCATTTT. Protein product: CASSLGRAGNQPQHF.

This clone was seen only a few times. The genes are TRBV15 and TRBJ2-1; 13 positions match TRBD2. CDR1 is LNHNV, CDR2 YYDKDF, per germline (reference sequence). With V trimmed by 1 base and J by 6 bases, 9 bases remained unmatched. The CDR3 is 18 residues long. CDR3 sequence reads: CATSRGTSGRVGRNEQFF. The CDR3 bases are TGTGCCACCAGCAGAGGGACTAGCGGGAGAGTTGGGCGCAATGAGCAGTTCTTC.

This sequence joins TRBV4-2 and TRBJ2-7; D is uncertain. V lost 0 bases and J 0 bases, leaving 6 bases between the germline ends. The CDR3 extends over 14 amino acids. The V gene's germline CDR1 is LGHNA and CDR2 YNFKEQ. The CDR3 region has the DNA TGTGCCAGCAGCCAAGAACCCAGCTCCTACGAGCAGTACTTC. It is translated as CASSQEPSSYEQYF.

This chain uses TRBV18 with TRBJ1-1; D gene uncertain. Trimming shortened V by 4 bases and J by 1 base, and 13 bases separated the two germline ends. This CDR3 contains 15 residues. Germline V gives CDR1 KGHSH, CDR2 LQKENI. In nucleotides, the CDR3 is TGTGCCAGCTCACAACTTGGGGTGGGGAACACTGAAGCTTTCTTT. This codes for CASSQLGVGNTEAFF.

The V and J genes are TRBV28 and TRBJ2-7; 12 positions match TRBD2. Trimming cost V 7 bases and J 7 bases; bases outside gene matches: 8. The CDR3 has 14 residues. CDR1 is MDHEN and CDR2 is SYDVKM in the germline V gene. The CDR3: CASIGLAGGREQYF. The CDR3 DNA reads as TGTGCCAGCATTGGTCTAGCGGGAGGGCGGGAGCAGTACTTC.

About this clone itself: Other nucleotide sequences from this sample produce the same CDR3. The chain carries TRBV2 and TRBJ1-1; D perhaps matches TRBD1 (6 bases). This CDR3 is built from 13 residues. The V end was cut by 5 bases, the J end by 2 bases, with 9 bases between. Germline V lookup: CDR1 SNHLY, CDR2 FYNNEI. The CDR3 bases are TGTGCCAGCAGTCTGGACAGTAACACTGAAGCTTTCTTT. It specifies CASSLDSNTEAFF.

The V call is TRBV5-4, the J call TRBJ2-7, with D unresolved. The CDR3 spans 13 residues. The V gene lost 2 bases and the J gene lost 0 bases, with 6 bases spanning the gap. The germline gives CDR1 SGHNT, CDR2 YYREEE (reference sequence). CDR3 in amino acids: CASSFYNSYEQYF. The CDR3 DNA sequence: TGTGCCAGCAGCTTCTACAACTCCTACGAGCAGTACTTC. Complete variable domain (other parts from reference TRBV5-4 and TRBJ2-7): ETGVTQSPTHLIKTRGQQVTLRCSSQSGHNTVSWYQQALGQGPQFIFQYYREEENGRGNFPPRFSGLQFPNYSSELNVNALELDDSALYLCASSFYNSYEQYFGPGTRLTVT.

On this clone: One end of the junction is discordant with germline, which a read error may explain. The chain links TRBV28 to TRBJ1-5; TRBD1 is a possible D gene (5 bases). Germline values: CDR1 MDHEN, CDR2 SYDVKM. This CDR3 is built from 16 residues. In nucleotides, the CDR3 is TGTGCCAGCACCGTAGATGGGGCTTCGGGCAATCAGCCTCAGCATTTT. Translating gives CASTVDGASGNQPQHF. The full variable domain, rest sourced from reference TRBV28 and TRBJ1-5, is DVKVTQSSRYLVKRTGEKVFLECVQDMDHENMFWYRQDPGLGLRLIYFSYDVKMKEKGDIPEGYSVSREKKERFSLILESASTNQTSMYLCASTVDGASGNQPQHFGDGTRLSIL.

This chain links TRBV5-1 with TRBJ2-1, with D perhaps TRBD1 (5 bases). Germline-derived CDR1 and CDR2 are SGHRS and YFSETQ. Trimming cost V 0 bases and J 8 bases, with 9 bases left between them. The CDR3 is made up of 13 amino acids. The CDR3 DNA reads as TGCGCCAGCAGCTTGGCCTGGGGCGATGAGCAGTTCTTC. This translates into CASSLAWGDEQFF.

This clone was seen a few times. The V and J genes are TRBV10-3 and TRBJ2-2; the match to TRBD1 covers 7 bases. In germline, CDR1 is ENHRY, CDR2 SYGVKD. The trim removed 7 bases at V and 6 bases at J, leaving 2 bases unmatched. The CDR3 covers 12 residues. The chain's CDR3 is CAIKGTAGELFF. CDR3 nucleotides: TGTGCCATCAAAGGGACAGCCGGGGAGCTGTTTTTT.

CDR3 nucleotide sequence: TGTGCCAGCAGCTTAACTAGCGGGACCTACGAGCAGTACTTC. This codes for CASSLTSGTYEQYF. V gene TRBV11-3 combines with J gene TRBJ2-7, with 10 bases that match TRBD2. V shed 2 bases, J shed 2 bases, and the junction held 0 bases outside the gene matches. CDR3 length: 14 residues. Germline V gene lookup returns CDR1 SGHNT and CDR2 YENEEA.

This chain uses TRBV11-1 with TRBJ2-7, with 7 nucleotides matching TRBD2. The CDR3 sequence is 14 residues long. Germline CDR1 reads SGHAT; CDR2 reads FQDESV (reference sequence). V trimming: 5 bases; J trimming: 0 bases; junction bases outside the gene matches: 4. CDR3: CASSLGGSSYEQYF. DNA of the CDR3: TGTGCCAGCAGCCTAGGCGGGAGCTCCTACGAGCAGTACTTC.

The chain joins TRBV10-3 to TRBJ2-3; 8 nucleotides agree with TRBD2. J gave up 4 bases and V 7 bases, and 7 bases lay outside the gene matches. The CDR3 consists of 14 residues. Germline CDR1 is ENHRY and CDR2 is SYGVKD. The CDR3 spells CAIMSGGGADTQYF. DNA of the CDR3: TGTGCCATCATGTCGGGGGGGGGAGCAGATACGCAGTATTTT.

This rearrangement joins TRBV11-2 to TRBJ2-3, with D tentatively TRBD1 (5 bases). Germline lookup yields CDR1 SGHAT and CDR2 FQNNGV. CDR3 length equals 13 residues. V gave up 5 bases and J gave up 6 bases, with 12 bases separating them. The CDR3 nucleotides read TGTGCCAGCAGCCTTTCCCAGGGTGATACGCAGTATTTT. It codes for CASSLSQGDTQYF.

V gene TRBV11-2 combines with J gene TRBJ2-5; TRBD1 might be the D (6 bases). Trimming took off 1 base at V and 5 bases at J, with 17 bases between the two ends. Germline V gene sequence: CDR1 SGHAT, CDR2 FQNNGV. The length of the CDR3 is 16 residues. CDR3 DNA: TGTGCCAGCAGCTTAGTAACGGGCAGGGGAATGGAGACCCAGTACTTC. This gives the protein CASSLVTGRGMETQYF.

The rearrangement joins TRBV7-9 to TRBJ2-7; D may match TRBD1 or TRBD2 (5 bases each). V gave up 3 bases and J gave up 9 bases, with 9 bases separating them. The V gene's germline CDR1 is SEHNR and CDR2 FQNEAQ (reference sequence). CDR3 size: 11 residues. Here the CDR3 DNA reads TGTGCCAGCAGCTTGGGGGATGGGCAGTACTTC. Translation: CASSLGDGQYF.

Points on this clone: The junction and the germline gene differ at one end; a read error may be behind it. The chain joins TRBV11-2 to TRBJ2-2; 7 bases are shared with TRBD2. Germline CDR1 SGHAT, CDR2 FQNNGV. This CDR3 spans 16 amino acids. In DNA, the CDR3 is TGTGCCAGCAGCTTAACGAGCGGGGTAAACACCAGGGAGCTGTTTTTT. Its translation is CASSLTSGVNTRELFF.

As for this clone: The limits of the CDR3 on the DNA are not certain, so only TCRdb's listed CDR3 is given. The CDR3 reads CASSFSGPGAVGRQFF. The chain couples TRBV11-2 to TRBJ2-1. Inclusive of both ends, the CDR3 amounts to 16 amino acids. Germline V gene data show CDR1 as SGHAT and CDR2 as FQNNGV.

J is TRBJ2-2 and V is TRBV6-6, with D maybe TRBD2 (6 bases). With 11 bases removed from V and 2 bases from J, the gap between germline ends came to 12 bases. The germline V gene has CDR1 MNHNY and CDR2 SVGAGI (reference sequence). CDR3 length equals 13 residues. The CDR3: CAASGSNTGELFF. The DNA of the CDR3 is TGTGCCGCTTCCGGGAGCAACACCGGGGAGCTGTTTTTT.

V gene TRBV5-4 combines with J gene TRBJ1-1; D unclear. V lost 0 bases and J lost 4, with 10 bases in between. Germline CDR1 reads SGHNT; CDR2 reads YYREEE (reference sequence). There are 14 residues in the CDR3. CDR3 bases: TGTGCCAGCAGCTTGGACCCCCGGGGCACTGAAGCTTTCTTT. Translated: CASSLDPRGTEAFF.

V is TRBV18 and J is TRBJ2-7; D remains unclear. The CDR3 extends over 11 amino acids. Trimming removed 6 bases from V and 5 bases from J, with 8 bases in between. Germline CDR1 and CDR2: KGHSH and LQKENI. CDR3 residues: CASSPQDEQYF. The CDR3 DNA is TGTGCCAGCTCCCCCCAAGACGAGCAGTACTTC.

V and J are TRBV5-1 and TRBJ2-2, with 9 bases that match TRBD2. The CDR3 runs 14 residues. The germline V gene has CDR1 SGHRS and CDR2 YFSETQ. V trimming: 4 bases; J trimming: 7 bases; junction bases outside the gene matches: 5. The CDR3 spells CASSPWTSDGELFF. CDR3 coding DNA: TGCGCCAGCAGCCCTTGGACTAGCGACGGGGAGCTGTTTTTT.